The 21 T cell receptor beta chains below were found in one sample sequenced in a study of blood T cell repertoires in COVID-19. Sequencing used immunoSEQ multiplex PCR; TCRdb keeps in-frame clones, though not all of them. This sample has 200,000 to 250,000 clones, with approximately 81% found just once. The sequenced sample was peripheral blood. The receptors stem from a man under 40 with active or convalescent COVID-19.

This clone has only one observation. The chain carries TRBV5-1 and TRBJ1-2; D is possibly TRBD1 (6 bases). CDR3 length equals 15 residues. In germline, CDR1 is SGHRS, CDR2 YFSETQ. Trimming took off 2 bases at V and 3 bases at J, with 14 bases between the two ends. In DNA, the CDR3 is TGCGCCAGCAGCTTAGGGACAAATCCCCACTATGGCTACACCTTC. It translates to CASSLGTNPHYGYTF. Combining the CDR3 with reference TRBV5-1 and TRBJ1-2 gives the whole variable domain KAGVTQTPRYLIKTRGQQVTLSCSPISGHRSVSWYQQTPGQGLQFLFEYFSETQRNKGNFPGRFSGRQFSNSRSEMNVSTLELGDSALYLCASSLGTNPHYGYTFGSGTRLTVV.

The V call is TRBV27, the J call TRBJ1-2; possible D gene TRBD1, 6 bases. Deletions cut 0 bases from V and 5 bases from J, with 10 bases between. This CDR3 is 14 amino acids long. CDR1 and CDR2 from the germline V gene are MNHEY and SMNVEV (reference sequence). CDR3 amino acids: CASSLSGGRYGYTF. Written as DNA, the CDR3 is TGTGCCAGCAGTTTATCCGGGGGGCGTTATGGCTACACCTTC.

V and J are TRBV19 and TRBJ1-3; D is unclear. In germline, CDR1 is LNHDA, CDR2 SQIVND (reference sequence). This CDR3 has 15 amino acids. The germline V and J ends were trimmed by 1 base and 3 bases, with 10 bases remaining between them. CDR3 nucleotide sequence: TGTGCCAGTAGTATAGGGGCCGTAGGTGGAAACACCATATATTTT. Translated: CASSIGAVGGNTIYF. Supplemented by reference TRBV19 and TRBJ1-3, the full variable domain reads DGGITQSPKYLFRKEGQNVTLSCEQNLNHDAMYWYRQDPGQGLRLIYYSQIVNDFQKGDIAEGYSVSREKKESFPLTVTSAQKNPTAFYLCASSIGAVGGNTIYFGEGSWLTVV.

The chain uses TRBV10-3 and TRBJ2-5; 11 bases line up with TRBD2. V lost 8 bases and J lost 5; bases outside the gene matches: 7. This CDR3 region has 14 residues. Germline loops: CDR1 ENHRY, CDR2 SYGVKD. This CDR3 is CAIGSTSGTETQYF. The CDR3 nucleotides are TGTGCCATCGGGTCGACTAGCGGGACGGAGACCCAGTACTTC.

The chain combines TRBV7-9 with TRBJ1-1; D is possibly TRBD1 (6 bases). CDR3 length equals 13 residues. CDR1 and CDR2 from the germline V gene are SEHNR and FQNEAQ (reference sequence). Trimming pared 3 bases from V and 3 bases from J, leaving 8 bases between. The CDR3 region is CASSLQGYTEAFF. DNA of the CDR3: TGTGCCAGCAGCTTGCAGGGGTACACTGAAGCTTTCTTT.

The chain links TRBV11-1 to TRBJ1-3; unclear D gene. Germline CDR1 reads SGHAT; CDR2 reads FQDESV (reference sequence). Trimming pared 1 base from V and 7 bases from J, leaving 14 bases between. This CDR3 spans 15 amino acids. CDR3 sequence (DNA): TGTGCCAGCAGCTTAGAGGTGTACGCGGGGAACACCATATATTTT. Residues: CASSLEVYAGNTIYF.

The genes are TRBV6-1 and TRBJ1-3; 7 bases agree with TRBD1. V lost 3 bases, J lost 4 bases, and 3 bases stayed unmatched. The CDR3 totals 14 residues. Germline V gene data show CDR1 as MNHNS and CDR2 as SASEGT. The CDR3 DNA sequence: TGTGCCAGCAGTGATACAGGGGAAGGAAACACCATATATTTT. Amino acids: CASSDTGEGNTIYF.

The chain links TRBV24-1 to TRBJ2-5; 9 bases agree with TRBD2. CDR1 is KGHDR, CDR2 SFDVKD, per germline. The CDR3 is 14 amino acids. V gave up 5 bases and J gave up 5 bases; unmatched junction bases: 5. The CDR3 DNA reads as TGTGCCACCAGTGCTGGCGGGAGGGTGGAGACCCAGTACTTC. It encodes CATSAGGRVETQYF.

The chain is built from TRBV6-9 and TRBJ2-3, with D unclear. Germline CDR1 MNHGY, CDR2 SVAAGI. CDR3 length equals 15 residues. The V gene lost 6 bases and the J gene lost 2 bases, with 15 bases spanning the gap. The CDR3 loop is CASSLSWRHTDTQYF. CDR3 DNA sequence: TGTGCCAGCAGCCTCTCCTGGCGGCACACAGATACGCAGTATTTT.

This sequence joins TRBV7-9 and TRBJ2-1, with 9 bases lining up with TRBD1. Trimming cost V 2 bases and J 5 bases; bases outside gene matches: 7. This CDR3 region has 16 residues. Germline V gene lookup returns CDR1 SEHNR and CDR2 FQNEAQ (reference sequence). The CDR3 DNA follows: TGTGCCAGCAGCTTACGAGGGACAGGGTCGAACAATGAGCAGTTCTTC. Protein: CASSLRGTGSNNEQFF.

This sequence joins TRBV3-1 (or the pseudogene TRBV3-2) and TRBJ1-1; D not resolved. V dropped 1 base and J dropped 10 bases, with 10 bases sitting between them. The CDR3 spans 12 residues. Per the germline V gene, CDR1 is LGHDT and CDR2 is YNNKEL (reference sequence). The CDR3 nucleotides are TGTGCCAGCAGCCAAGTAGGGAGGGCAGCTTTCTTT. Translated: CASSQVGRAAFF.

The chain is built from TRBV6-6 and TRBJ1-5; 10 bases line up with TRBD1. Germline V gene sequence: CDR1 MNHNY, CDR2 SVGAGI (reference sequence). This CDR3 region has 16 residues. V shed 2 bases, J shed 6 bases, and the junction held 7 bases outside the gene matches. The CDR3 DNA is TGTGCCAGCAGTTACCGCTTAGGGACAGGGGTTCAGCCCCAGCATTTT. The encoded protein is CASSYRLGTGVQPQHF.

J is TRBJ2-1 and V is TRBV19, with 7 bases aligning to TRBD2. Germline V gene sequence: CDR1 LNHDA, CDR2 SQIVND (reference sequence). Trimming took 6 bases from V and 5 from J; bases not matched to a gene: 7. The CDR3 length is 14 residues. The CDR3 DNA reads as TGTGCCAGTAGCCGCACTAGCGCACACAATGAGCAGTTCTTC. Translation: CASSRTSAHNEQFF.

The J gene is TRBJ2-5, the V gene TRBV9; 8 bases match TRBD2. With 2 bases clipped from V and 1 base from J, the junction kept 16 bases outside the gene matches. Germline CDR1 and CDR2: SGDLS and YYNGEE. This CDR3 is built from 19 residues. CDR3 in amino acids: CASSVAAAGGPPSQETQYF. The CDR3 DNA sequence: TGTGCCAGCAGCGTTGCGGCGGCGGGAGGCCCGCCCAGCCAAGAGACCCAGTACTTC. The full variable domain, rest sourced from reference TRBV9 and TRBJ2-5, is DSGVTQTPKHLITATGQRVTLRCSPRSGDLSVYWYQQSLDQGLQFLIQYYNGEERAKGNILERFSAQQFPDLHSELNLSSLELGDSALYFCASSVAAAGGPPSQETQYFGPGTRLLVL.

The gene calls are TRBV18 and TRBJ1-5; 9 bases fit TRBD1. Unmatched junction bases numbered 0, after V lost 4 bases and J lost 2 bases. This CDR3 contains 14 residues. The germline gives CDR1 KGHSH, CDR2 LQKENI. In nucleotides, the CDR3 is TGTGCCAGCTCACGGGACAGGGGCAATCAGCCCCAGCATTTT. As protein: CASSRDRGNQPQHF.

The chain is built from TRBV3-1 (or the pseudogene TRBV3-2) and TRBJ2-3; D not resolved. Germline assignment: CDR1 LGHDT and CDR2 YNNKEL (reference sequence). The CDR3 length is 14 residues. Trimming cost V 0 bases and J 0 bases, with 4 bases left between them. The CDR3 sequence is CASSQDGSTDTQYF. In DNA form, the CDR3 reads TGTGCCAGCAGCCAAGACGGGAGCACAGATACGCAGTATTTT.

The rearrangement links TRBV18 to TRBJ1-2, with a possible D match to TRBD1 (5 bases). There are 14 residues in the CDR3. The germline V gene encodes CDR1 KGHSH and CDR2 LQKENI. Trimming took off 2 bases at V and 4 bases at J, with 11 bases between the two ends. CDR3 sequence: CASSPDRNPYGYTF. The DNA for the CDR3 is TGTGCCAGCTCACCAGACAGAAACCCCTATGGCTACACCTTC.

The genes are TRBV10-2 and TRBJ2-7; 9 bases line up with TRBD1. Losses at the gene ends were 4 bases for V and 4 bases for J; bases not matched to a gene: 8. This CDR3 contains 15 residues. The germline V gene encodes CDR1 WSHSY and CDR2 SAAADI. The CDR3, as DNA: TGCGCCAGCAGTGTACCGGACAGGGGAGATTACGAGCAGTACTTC. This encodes CASSVPDRGDYEQYF.

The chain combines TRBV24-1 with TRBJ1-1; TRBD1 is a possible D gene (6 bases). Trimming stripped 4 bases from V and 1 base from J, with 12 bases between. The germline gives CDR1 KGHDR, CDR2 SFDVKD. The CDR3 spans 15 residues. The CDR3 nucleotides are TGTGCCACCAGTGAAGGACAGTCCGGGAACACTGAAGCTTTCTTT. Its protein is CATSEGQSGNTEAFF.

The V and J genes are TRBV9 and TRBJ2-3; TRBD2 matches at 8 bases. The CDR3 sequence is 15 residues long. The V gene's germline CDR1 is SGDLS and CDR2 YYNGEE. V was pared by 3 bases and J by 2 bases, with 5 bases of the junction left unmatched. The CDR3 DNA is TGTGCCAGCAGCGCCCTAGCGGGTTTCACAGATACGCAGTATTTT. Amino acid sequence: CASSALAGFTDTQYF.

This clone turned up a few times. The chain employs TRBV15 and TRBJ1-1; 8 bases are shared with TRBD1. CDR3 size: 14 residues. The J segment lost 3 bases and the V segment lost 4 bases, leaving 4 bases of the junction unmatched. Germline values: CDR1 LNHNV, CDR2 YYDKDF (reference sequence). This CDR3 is CATSIAGGHTEAFF. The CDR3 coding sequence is TGTGCCACCAGCATCGCAGGGGGCCACACTGAAGCTTTCTTT.